The clone carrying this T cell receptor beta chain occurred once. Antigen unknown. The sample belongs to a study of T cell responses to AZD1222 COVID-19 vaccine. This table comes from immunoSEQ multiplex PCR, and its TCRdb copy is limited to in-frame clones, with some not included. The data show approximately 210,000 clones, approximately 94% seen once. The V end was cut by 4 bases, the J end by 2 bases, with 14 bases between. Germline V gene sequence: CDR1 KGHSH, CDR2 LQKENI. The CDR3 sequence is 15 residues long. Study outcomes and limitations: Spike-wide coverage was observed for vaccine-associated CD4 TCRs, with dominant responses at 160-218 and 743-854. The donors showed a predominance of white British ancestry and of females, with possible underestimation of clonal diversity. Spike-specific TCRs gained breadth and depth after people received two AZD1222 doses.

V gene TRBV18 combines with J gene TRBJ2-5; D uncertain. The clonotype was recovered from an adult who received the MenACWY meningococcal vaccine as a control. Sequences were derived from peripheral blood, sampled 28 days after the second dose of the MenACWY control vaccine. The CDR3 loop reads CASSLAVSRQETQYF. The CDR3 coding sequence is TGTGCCAGCTCACTAGCAGTTAGTAGGCAAGAGACCCAGTACTTC.